The text below deals with one T cell receptor (beta chain). Its antigen is unknown. The CDR3 runs to 18 residues. V shed 4 bases, J shed 2 bases, and the junction held 9 bases outside the gene matches. Germline values: CDR1 SGHRS, CDR2 YFSETQ. This record belongs to a study of OX40 agonist ivuxolimab in advanced cancers. Using immunoSEQ multiplex PCR, the repertoire was profiled, and TCRdb retains in-frame clones only, with some absent. The sample lists 50,000 or so clones; 75% to 90% were seen once. General study findings and limits: On average, CD8+ T cells had more expanded clones than CD4+.

This receptor was identified in an adult with an advanced solid tumor such as melanoma, head and neck, liver or kidney cancer. The chain employs TRBV5-1 and TRBJ2-1; 13 bases agree with TRBD2. The sample consisted of CD4+ or CD8+ T cells sorted from blood, taken in a trial of the OX40 agonist ivuxolimab. The CDR3 loop reads CASSPRTSGGLTYNEQFF. CDR3 nucleotides: TGCGCCAGCAGCCCGAGGACTAGCGGGGGACTCACCTACAATGAGCAGTTCTTC.